The present entry profiles one T cell receptor (beta chain) with its context. From germline, CDR1 is SGHVS and CDR2 FNYEAQ. V dropped 1 base and J dropped 3 bases, with 12 bases sitting between them. The CDR3 has 15 residues. The sample comes from a study of T cell responses to AZD1222 COVID-19 vaccine. Only in-frame clones appear in the TCRdb table, and some are missing; sequencing was by immunoSEQ multiplex PCR. The repertoire holds fewer than 120,000 clones, with approximately 94% as singletons. Sequences were derived from peripheral blood, sampled 28 days after the second AZD1222 dose. The genes are TRBV7-6 and TRBJ1-1; maybe TRBD1 (5 bases). The origin of this receptor is an adult who received the AZD1222 COVID-19 vaccine. The CDR3 nucleotides read TGTGCCAGCAGCTTAGTACCAGGGACGGACACTGAAGCTTTCTTT. It is translated as CASSLVPGTDTEAFF.